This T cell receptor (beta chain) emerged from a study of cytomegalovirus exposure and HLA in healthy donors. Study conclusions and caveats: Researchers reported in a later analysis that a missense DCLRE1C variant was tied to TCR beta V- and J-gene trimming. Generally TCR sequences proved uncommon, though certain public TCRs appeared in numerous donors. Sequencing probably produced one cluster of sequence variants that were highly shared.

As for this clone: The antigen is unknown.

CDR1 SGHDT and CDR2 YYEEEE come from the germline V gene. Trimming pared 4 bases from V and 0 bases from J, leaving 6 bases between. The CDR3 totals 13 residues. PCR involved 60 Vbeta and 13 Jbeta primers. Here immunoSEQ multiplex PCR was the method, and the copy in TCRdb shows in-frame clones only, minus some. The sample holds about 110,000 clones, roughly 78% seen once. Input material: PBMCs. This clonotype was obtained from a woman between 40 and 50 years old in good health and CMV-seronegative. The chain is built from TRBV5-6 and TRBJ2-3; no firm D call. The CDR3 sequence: CASSPYSTDTQYF. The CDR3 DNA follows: TGTGCCAGCAGCCCTTATAGCACAGATACGCAGTATTTT.